The 21 T cell receptor beta chains given below trace back to one sample, sequenced in a study of T cell responses to AZD1222 COVID-19 vaccine. Assay: immunoSEQ multiplex PCR; the TCRdb copy retains only in-frame clones and omits some. The sample shows fewer than 200,000 clones, 90% of them seen only once. Sequenced material: peripheral blood, taken on day 0 of AZD1222 vaccination. The source of these receptors is an adult in good health.

The rearrangement uses TRBV29-1 and TRBJ1-5; 7 bases line up with TRBD1. The CDR3 sequence is 14 residues long. V shed 4 bases and J 4 bases; nucleotides not matched to a gene: 7. Germline V CDR1 and CDR2: SQVTM, ANQGSEA. The CDR3 DNA reads as TGCAGCGTTGCCTCGGGACAGATAAATCAGCCCCAGCATTTT. Amino acid sequence: CSVASGQINQPQHF.

The chain links TRBV7-8 to TRBJ2-2, with D unresolved. The germline V gene has CDR1 SGHVS and CDR2 FQNEAQ. The length of the CDR3 is 14 residues. Trimming left V 1 base short and J 7 bases short, with 10 bases between. For the CDR3, the DNA is TGTGCCAGCAGCTTAGTTGCCCTTTACGGGGAGCTGTTTTTT. This gives the protein CASSLVALYGELFF.

V gene TRBV7-3 combines with J gene TRBJ2-2; unclear D gene. From germline, CDR1 is SGHTA and CDR2 FQGTGA. V lost 5 bases, J lost 5 bases, and 15 bases lay in between. The CDR3 has 15 residues. CDR3 nucleotide sequence: TGTGCCAGCAGCCCGGGCAGGTCGGGTACCGGGGAGCTGTTTTTT. This gives the protein CASSPGRSGTGELFF.

This clone was recorded once. The J gene is TRBJ1-6, the V gene TRBV25-1, with D maybe TRBD1 (5 bases). The ends were cut back, 3 bases at V and 9 bases at J, with 15 bases in the middle. The CDR3 extends over 15 amino acids. The germline gives CDR1 MGHDK, CDR2 SYGVNS. The CDR3 sequence: CASSEPGGLGSPLHF. The CDR3 DNA reads as TGTGCCAGCAGTGAGCCCGGGGGTTTGGGTTCACCCCTCCACTTT.

The chain has TRBV11-2 and TRBJ2-7; the D gene is possibly TRBD2 (5 bases). Germline CDR1 and CDR2: SGHAT and FQNNGV. V lost 2 bases to trimming and J lost 5 bases, with 13 bases between them. The CDR3 contains 14 residues. CDR3 coding DNA: TGTGCCAGCAGCTTACGTTTTTACGGGGACGAGCAGTACTTC. It specifies CASSLRFYGDEQYF.

This chain joins TRBV3-1 (or the pseudogene TRBV3-2) and TRBJ2-7; D gene uncertain. V was pared by 0 bases and J by 0 bases, with 12 bases between. Germline CDR1 is LGHDT and CDR2 is YNNKEL (reference sequence). The length of the CDR3 is 16 residues. CDR3 DNA: TGTGCCAGCAGCCAAGATTTAGGGCAGATCTCCTACGAGCAGTACTTC. Amino acids: CASSQDLGQISYEQYF.

The J gene is TRBJ2-7, the V gene TRBV28; tentatively, D is TRBD1 or TRBD2 (6 bases each). CDR1 and CDR2 (germline): MDHEN, SYDVKM. The CDR3 covers 15 residues. V lost 8 bases and J 2 bases, leaving 19 bases between the germline ends. CDR3 bases: TGTGCCAGCGGAAGTGGGGGGACAAACGCCTACGAGCAGTACTTC. Translation gives CASGSGGTNAYEQYF.

To note about this clone: This CDR3 is also generated by other DNA sequences in the sample. The J gene is TRBJ2-1, the V gene TRBV5-1, with 11 bases that match TRBD2. Germline trimming cut 3 bases from V and 4 bases from J; bases unmatched to any gene: 0. Per germline, CDR1 SGHRS and CDR2 YFSETQ. This CDR3 contains 14 residues. The chain's CDR3 is CASSSSGGYNEQFF. In DNA, the CDR3 is TGCGCCAGCAGCTCTAGCGGGGGGTACAATGAGCAGTTCTTC.

The V gene is TRBV6-1, the J gene TRBJ2-1; 16 bases agree with TRBD2. After removal of 0 bases from V and 8 bases from J, the junction contained 4 bases not matched to a gene. Germline assignment: CDR1 MNHNS and CDR2 SASEGT. The CDR3 runs to 17 residues. The CDR3 here is CASSEAGTSGRAYEQFF. In DNA form, the CDR3 reads TGTGCCAGCAGTGAAGCGGGGACTAGCGGGAGGGCGTATGAGCAGTTCTTC.

The chain recombines TRBV5-1 with TRBJ2-7; 7 bases agree with TRBD2. The germline V gene encodes CDR1 SGHRS and CDR2 YFSETQ. J was trimmed by 0 bases and V by 0 bases; bases with no gene match: 9. This CDR3 spans 17 amino acids. DNA for the CDR3: TGCGCCAGCAGCTTGGCCGGGGGAGGGCTGAGCTCCTACGAGCAGTACTTC. This gives the protein CASSLAGGGLSSYEQYF. Drawing the rest from reference TRBV5-1 and TRBJ2-7, the complete variable domain is KAGVTQTPRYLIKTRGQQVTLSCSPISGHRSVSWYQQTPGQGLQFLFEYFSETQRNKGNFPGRFSGRQFSNSRSEMNVSTLELGDSALYLCASSLAGGGLSSYEQYFGPGTRLTVT.

The chain uses TRBV10-3 and TRBJ2-1, with 13 bases fitting TRBD2. The CDR3 runs 18 residues. V shed 2 bases and J 5 bases; nucleotides not matched to a gene: 9. Germline lookup yields CDR1 ENHRY and CDR2 SYGVKD. The CDR3 protein is CAISEGLAGVTSNNEQFF. The CDR3 DNA is TGTGCCATCAGTGAGGGACTAGCGGGAGTTACTTCAAACAATGAGCAGTTCTTC.

This chain uses TRBV18 with TRBJ2-6; TRBD1 aligns across 8 bases. Germline CDR1 is KGHSH and CDR2 is LQKENI. The V and J ends lost 5 bases and 1 base, in that order; junction bases with no gene match: 10. The length of the CDR3 is 18 residues. DNA of the CDR3: TGTGCCAGCTCATTCGACAGGGGAGCGAGGTCTGGGGCCAACGTCCTGACTTTC. Translating it yields CASSFDRGARSGANVLTF. The whole variable domain, remainder taken from reference TRBV18 and TRBJ2-6, is NAGVMQNPRHLVRRRGQEARLRCSPMKGHSHVYWYRQLPEEGLKFMVYLQKENIIDESGMPKERFSAEFPKEGPSILRIQQVVRGDSAAYFCASSFDRGARSGANVLTFGAGSRLTVL.

The chain joins TRBV11-2 to TRBJ2-7, with 8 nucleotides matching TRBD1. J lost 0 bases, V lost 3 bases, and 10 bases had no gene match. The CDR3 totals 17 residues. Germline assignment: CDR1 SGHAT and CDR2 FQNNGV. As DNA, the CDR3 is TGTGCCAGCAGCTTCCACCTGGGACAGGACCTCTCCTACGAGCAGTACTTC. Its protein is CASSFHLGQDLSYEQYF.

The V and J genes are TRBV4-1 and TRBJ1-2, with 8 nucleotides matching TRBD1. V dropped 1 base and J dropped 5; count of bases not matched to a gene: 12. Looked up from germline, CDR1 is MGHRA and CDR2 is YSYEKL. The CDR3 contains 17 residues. This chain's CDR3 is CASSQGYGQGGAYGYTF. The CDR3 DNA follows: TGCGCCAGCAGCCAAGGTTACGGACAGGGTGGTGCTTATGGCTACACCTTC.

The genes are TRBV9 and TRBJ2-2; D uncertain. The germline V and J ends were trimmed by 4 bases and 6 bases, with 16 bases remaining between them. Germline lookup yields CDR1 SGDLS and CDR2 YYNGEE. The CDR3 is made up of 15 amino acids. The CDR3 is CASSSRLGYPGELFF. The CDR3 DNA reads as TGTGCCAGCAGCTCCCGTCTGGGATACCCCGGGGAGCTGTTTTTT.

Turning to this clone: The same CDR3 also results from other DNA sequences found in this sample. This chain connects TRBV6-1 to TRBJ2-7, with TRBD2 matching over 9 bases. The CDR3 runs 14 residues. CDR1 is MNHNS, CDR2 SASEGT, per germline. V was pared by 3 bases and J by 0 bases, with 0 bases of the junction left unmatched. DNA for the CDR3: TGTGCCAGCAGTGAGACTAGCGGCTCCTACGAGCAGTACTTC. The encoded protein is CASSETSGSYEQYF.

The V call is TRBV6-6, the J call TRBJ2-2; D ambiguous. Trimming stripped 5 bases from V and 5 bases from J, with 9 bases between. The CDR3 is made up of 13 amino acids. Germline assignment: CDR1 MNHNY and CDR2 SVGAGI (reference sequence). The CDR3 DNA reads TGTGCCAGCAGTCATGCGGAGACCGGGGAGCTGTTTTTT. The encoded protein is CASSHAETGELFF.

The V and J genes are TRBV23-1 and TRBJ1-3; tentatively, D is TRBD1 (5 bases). TRBV23-1 is classed as an ORF, of uncertain function. The CDR3 extends over 18 amino acids. V dropped 2 bases and J dropped 4 bases, with 21 bases sitting between them. The CDR3 coding sequence is TGCGCCAGCAGTCAACTCCAAGGGGCGGGCTCTAACGGAAACACCATATATTTT. It is translated as CASSQLQGAGSNGNTIYF.

The chain has TRBV10-3 and TRBJ2-3; 9 bases map to TRBD1. The CDR3 runs to 14 residues. V gave up 6 bases and J gave up 1 base; unmatched junction bases: 2. Germline assignment: CDR1 ENHRY and CDR2 SYGVKD. CDR3 nucleotides: TGTGCCATCAGGGGACAGGGAGGCACAGATACGCAGTATTTT. Residues: CAIRGQGGTDTQYF.

The V gene is TRBV4-1, the J gene TRBJ1-4, with D possibly matching TRBD1 (6 bases). The CDR3 has 15 amino acids. Looked up from germline, CDR1 is MGHRA and CDR2 is YSYEKL. The germline V and J ends were trimmed by 0 bases and 8 bases, with 13 bases remaining between them. The CDR3 DNA is TGCGCCAGCAGCCAAGAGGGGGCGGTAGGAGAAAAACTGTTTTTT. Residues: CASSQEGAVGEKLFF.

The V and J genes are TRBV2 and TRBJ1-2; no clear D. Trimming stripped 4 bases from V and 3 bases from J, with 6 bases between. This CDR3 has 12 amino acids. Germline V gives CDR1 SNHLY, CDR2 FYNNEI. The CDR3 nucleotides are TGTGCCAGCAGTGCGGCCGACTATGGCTACACCTTC. It yields the protein CASSAADYGYTF.